Here is one TCR beta chain with its context. The sample originates from a study of shared clonotypes between healthy human individuals. Data came from immunoSEQ multiplex PCR; TCRdb stores just in-frame clones and leaves some out. This sample has 450,000 to 500,000 clones, with about 84% found just once. The CDR3 runs 15 residues. V lost 6 bases, J lost 3 bases, and 7 bases stayed unmatched. Looked up from germline, CDR1 is SNHLY and CDR2 is FYNNEI. The clonotype comes from a woman aged 40-49 years in good health. Some clones in this sample may be carry-over from other donors' samples. The chain links TRBV2 to TRBJ2-4, with TRBD1 matching 8 bases. Sequencing input: PBMCs. CDR3 bases: TGTGCCAGCAGAGAGGACAGGGCGGGCAAAAACATTCAGTACTTC. Its protein product is CASREDRAGKNIQYF. Supplemented by reference TRBV2 and TRBJ2-4, the full variable domain reads EPEVTQTPSHQVTQMGQEVILRCVPISNHLYFYWYRQILGQKVEFLVSFYNNEISEKSEIFDDQFSVERPDGSNFTLKIRSTKLEDSAMYFCASREDRAGKNIQYFGAGTRLSVL.